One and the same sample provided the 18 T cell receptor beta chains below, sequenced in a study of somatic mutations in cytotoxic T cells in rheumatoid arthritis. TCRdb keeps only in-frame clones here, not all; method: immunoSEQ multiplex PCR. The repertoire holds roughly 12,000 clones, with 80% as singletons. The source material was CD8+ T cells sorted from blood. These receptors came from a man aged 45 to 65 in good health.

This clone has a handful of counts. The CDR3 DNA follows: TGCGCCAGCAGCCAGGATCGACTAGCGGGATTGACAGATACGCAGTATTTT. It is translated as CASSQDRLAGLTDTQYF. The chain links TRBV4-3 to TRBJ2-3; TRBD2 aligns across 11 bases. Trimming cost V 3 bases and J 3 bases; bases outside gene matches: 8. There are 17 residues in the CDR3. Germline lookup yields CDR1 LGHNA and CDR2 YSLEER.

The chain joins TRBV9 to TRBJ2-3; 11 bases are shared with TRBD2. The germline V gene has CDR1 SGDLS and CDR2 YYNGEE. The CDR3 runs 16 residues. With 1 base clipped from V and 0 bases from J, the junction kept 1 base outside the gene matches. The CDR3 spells CASSVLAGGSTDTQYF. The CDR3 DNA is TGTGCCAGCAGCGTATTAGCGGGGGGGAGCACAGATACGCAGTATTTT.

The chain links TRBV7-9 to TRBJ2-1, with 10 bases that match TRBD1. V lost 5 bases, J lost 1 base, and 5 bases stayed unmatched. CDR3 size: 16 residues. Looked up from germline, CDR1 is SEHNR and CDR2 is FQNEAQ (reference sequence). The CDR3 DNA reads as TGTGCCAGCAGCCTCCGGACAGGGGGATCCTACAATGAGCAGTTCTTC. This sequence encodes CASSLRTGGSYNEQFF. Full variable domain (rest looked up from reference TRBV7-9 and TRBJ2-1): DTGVSQNPRHKITKRGQNVTFRCDPISEHNRLYWYRQTLGQGPEFLTYFQNEAQLEKSRLLSDRFSAERPKGSFSTLEIQRTEQGDSAMYLCASSLRTGGSYNEQFFGPGTRLTVL.

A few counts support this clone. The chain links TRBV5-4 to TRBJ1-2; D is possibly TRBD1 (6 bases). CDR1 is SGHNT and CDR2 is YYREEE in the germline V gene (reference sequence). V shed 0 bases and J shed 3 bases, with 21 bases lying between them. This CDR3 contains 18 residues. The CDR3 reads CASSLEAGEPVIDYGYTF. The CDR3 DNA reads TGTGCCAGCAGCTTGGAGGCAGGGGAACCCGTCATTGACTATGGCTACACCTTC.

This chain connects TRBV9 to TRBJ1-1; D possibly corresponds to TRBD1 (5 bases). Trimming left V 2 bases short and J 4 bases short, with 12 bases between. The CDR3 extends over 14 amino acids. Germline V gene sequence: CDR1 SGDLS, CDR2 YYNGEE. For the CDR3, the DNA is TGTGCCAGCAGCGTCACCCTCCAGGGCACTGAAGCTTTCTTT. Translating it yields CASSVTLQGTEAFF.

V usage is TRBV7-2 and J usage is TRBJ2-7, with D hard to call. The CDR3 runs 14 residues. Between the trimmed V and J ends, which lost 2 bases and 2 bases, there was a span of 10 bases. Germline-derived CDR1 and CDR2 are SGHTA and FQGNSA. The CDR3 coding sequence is TGTGCCAGCAGCTTATGGGCAGGAACCTACGAGCAGTACTTC. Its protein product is CASSLWAGTYEQYF.

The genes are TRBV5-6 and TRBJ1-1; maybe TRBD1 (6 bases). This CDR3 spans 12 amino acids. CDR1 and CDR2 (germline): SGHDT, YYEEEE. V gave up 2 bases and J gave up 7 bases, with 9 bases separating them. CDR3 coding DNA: TGTGCCAGCAGCTTCACAGGGAGTGAAGCTTTCTTT. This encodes CASSFTGSEAFF.

The CDR3 spells CASRPGTGLIEAFF. The CDR3 DNA is TGTGCCAGCAGACCCGGGACAGGGTTAATTGAAGCTTTCTTT. The V call is TRBV27, the J call TRBJ1-1; 9 positions match TRBD1. Losses at the gene ends were 6 bases for V and 7 bases for J; bases not matched to a gene: 9. The germline CDR1 and CDR2 sequences are MNHEY and SMNVEV (reference sequence). The CDR3 has 14 amino acids.

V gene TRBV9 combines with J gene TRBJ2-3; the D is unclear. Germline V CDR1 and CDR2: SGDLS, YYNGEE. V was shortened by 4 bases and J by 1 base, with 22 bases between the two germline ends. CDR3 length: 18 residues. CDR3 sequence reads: CASSSRLQSFSRTDTQYF. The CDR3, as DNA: TGTGCCAGCAGCTCGAGACTCCAATCTTTTTCACGCACAGATACGCAGTATTTT.

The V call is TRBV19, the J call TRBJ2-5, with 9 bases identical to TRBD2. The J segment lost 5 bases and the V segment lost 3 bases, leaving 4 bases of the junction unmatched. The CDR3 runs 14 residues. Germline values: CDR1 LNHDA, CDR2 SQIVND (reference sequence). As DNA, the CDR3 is TGTGCCAGTAGTATGGGGGCGGGAGGGGAGACCCAGTACTTC. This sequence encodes CASSMGAGGETQYF.

This chain's CDR3 is CASSPGTSATDTQYF. The CDR3 nucleotides are TGCGCCAGCAGCCCGGGGACTAGCGCGACAGATACGCAGTATTTT. The chain is built from TRBV4-3 and TRBJ2-3, with 10 bases lining up with TRBD2. V shed 4 bases, J shed 3 bases, and the junction held 4 bases outside the gene matches. The CDR3 loop spans 15 amino acids. Germline CDR1 LGHNA, CDR2 YSLEER.

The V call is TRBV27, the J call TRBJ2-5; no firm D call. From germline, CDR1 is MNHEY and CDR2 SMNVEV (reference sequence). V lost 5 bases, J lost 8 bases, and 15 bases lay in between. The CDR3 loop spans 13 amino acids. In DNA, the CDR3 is TGTGCCAGCAGTCCACTCCTCCAACGAACCCAGTACTTC. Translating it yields CASSPLLQRTQYF.

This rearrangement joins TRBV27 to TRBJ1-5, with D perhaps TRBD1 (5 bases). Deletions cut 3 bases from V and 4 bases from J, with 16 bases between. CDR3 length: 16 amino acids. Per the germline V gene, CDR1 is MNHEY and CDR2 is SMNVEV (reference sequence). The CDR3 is CASSFLGTDLNQPQHF. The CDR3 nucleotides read TGTGCCAGCAGTTTTCTTGGGACGGATTTAAATCAGCCCCAGCATTTT.

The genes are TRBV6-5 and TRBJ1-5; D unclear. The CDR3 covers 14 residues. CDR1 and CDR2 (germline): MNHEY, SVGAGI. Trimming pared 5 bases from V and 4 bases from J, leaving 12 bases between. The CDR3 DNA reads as TGTGCCAGCAGTGAGAATGGGGAAAATCAGCCCCAGCATTTT. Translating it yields CASSENGENQPQHF.

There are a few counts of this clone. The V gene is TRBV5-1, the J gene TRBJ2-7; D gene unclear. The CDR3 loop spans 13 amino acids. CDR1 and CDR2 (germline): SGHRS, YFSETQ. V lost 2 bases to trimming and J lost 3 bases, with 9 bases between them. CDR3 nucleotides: TGCGCCAGCAGCTTCGGGCAGAACTACGAGCAGTACTTC. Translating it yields CASSFGQNYEQYF.

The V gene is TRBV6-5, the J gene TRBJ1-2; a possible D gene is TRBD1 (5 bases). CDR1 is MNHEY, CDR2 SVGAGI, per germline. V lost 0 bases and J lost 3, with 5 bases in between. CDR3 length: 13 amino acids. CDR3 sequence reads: CASSYSQDYGYTF. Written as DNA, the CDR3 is TGTGCCAGCAGTTACTCACAGGACTATGGCTACACCTTC.

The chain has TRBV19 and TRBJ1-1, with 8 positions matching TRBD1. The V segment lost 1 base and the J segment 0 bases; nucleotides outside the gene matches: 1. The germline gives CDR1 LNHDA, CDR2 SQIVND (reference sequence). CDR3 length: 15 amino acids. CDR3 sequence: CASSIGQGMNTEAFF. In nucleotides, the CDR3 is TGTGCCAGTAGTATAGGACAGGGGATGAACACTGAAGCTTTCTTT.

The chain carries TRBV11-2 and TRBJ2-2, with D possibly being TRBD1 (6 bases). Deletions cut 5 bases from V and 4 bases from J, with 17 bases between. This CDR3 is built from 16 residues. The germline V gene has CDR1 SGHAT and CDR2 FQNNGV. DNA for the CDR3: TGTGCCAGCAGCATCTCGTGGGGGCGGAGCACCGGGGAGCTGTTTTTT. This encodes CASSISWGRSTGELFF.